The T cell receptor (beta chain) described here comes from a study of cytomegalovirus exposure and HLA in healthy donors. With respect to this clone: Other nucleotide sequences from this sample produce the same CDR3.

Assay: immunoSEQ multiplex PCR; the TCRdb copy retains only in-frame clones and omits some. The sample has 200,000 to 250,000 clones, around 80% seen once; the top ten hold over 12%. The V end was cut by 1 base, the J end by 0 bases, with 6 bases between. The CDR3 has 14 residues. Germline V gene lookup returns CDR1 SNHLY and CDR2 FYNNEI. This chain connects TRBV2 to TRBJ1-1; D is unresolved. The sample taken for sequencing was PBMCs. The receptor comes from a woman between 25 and 40 years old in good health and CMV-seropositive. The CDR3 sequence: CASSEGQMNTEAFF. The CDR3, as DNA: TGTGCCAGCAGTGAAGGGCAGATGAACACTGAAGCTTTCTTT.